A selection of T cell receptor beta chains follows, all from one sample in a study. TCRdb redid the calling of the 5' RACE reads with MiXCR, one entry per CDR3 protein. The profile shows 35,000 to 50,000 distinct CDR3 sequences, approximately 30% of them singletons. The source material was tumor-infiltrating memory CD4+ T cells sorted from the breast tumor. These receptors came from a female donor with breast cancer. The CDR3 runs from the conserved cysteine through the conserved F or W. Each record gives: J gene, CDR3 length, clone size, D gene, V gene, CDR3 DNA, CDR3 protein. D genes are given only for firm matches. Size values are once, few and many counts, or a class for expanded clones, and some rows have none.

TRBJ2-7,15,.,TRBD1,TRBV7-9,TGTGCCAGCAGCCAAACCGGGACAGGGGGTGACGAGCAGTACTTC,CASSQTGTGGDEQYF
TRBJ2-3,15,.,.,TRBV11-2,TGTGCCAGTAGCCGCACAGGGTTGATTACAGATACGCAGTATTTT,CASSRTGLITDTQYF
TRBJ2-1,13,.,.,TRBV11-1,TGTGCCAGCAGCTTAGCGGCATCCCCTTTACAGTTCTTC,CASSLAASPLQFF
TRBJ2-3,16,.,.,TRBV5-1,TGCGCCAGCAGCTTGGGGGGTCCGGGTAGCACAGATACGCAGTATTTT,CASSLGGPGSTDTQYF
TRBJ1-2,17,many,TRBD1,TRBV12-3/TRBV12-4,TGTGCCAGCAGCTCACTTCTACCCCGGGACAGGGAGGATGGCTACACCTTC,CASSSLLPRDREDGYTF
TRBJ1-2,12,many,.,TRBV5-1,TGCGCCAGCAGCGTCTTTCCGGGCGGCTACACCTTC,CASSVFPGGYTF
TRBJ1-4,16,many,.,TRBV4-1,TGCGCCAGCAGCCTTACGACCGATGCAACTAATGAAAAACTGTTTTTT,CASSLTTDATNEKLFF
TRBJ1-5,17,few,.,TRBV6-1,TGTGCCAGCAGTGAAGCTTGGAGCACTTATAGCAATCAGCCCCAGCATTTT,CASSEAWSTYSNQPQHF
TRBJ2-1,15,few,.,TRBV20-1,TGCAGTGCTAGAGTCCCGGGACGGAGCTACAATGAGCAGTTCTTC,CSARVPGRSYNEQFF
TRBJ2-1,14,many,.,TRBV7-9,TGTGCCAGCAGCCCTCACGCGGTAGGGACCTACCCGTTCTTC,CASSPHAVGTYPFF
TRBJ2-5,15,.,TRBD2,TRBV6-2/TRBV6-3,TGTGCCAGCAGTCAGACTAGCGGGAGAAGAGAGACCCAGTACTTC,CASSQTSGRRETQYF
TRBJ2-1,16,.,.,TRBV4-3,TGCGCCAGCAGCCAAGAGGCTAACTCAAGGGGGAATGAGCAGTTCTTC,CASSQEANSRGNEQFF
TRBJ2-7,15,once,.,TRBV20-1,TGCAGTGCTTGGGGGAGGGGGGGAAACTCCTACGAGCAGTACTTC,CSAWGRGGNSYEQYF
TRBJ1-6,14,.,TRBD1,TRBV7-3,TGTGCCAGCAGCGTAACAGGGGTTAATTCACCCCTCCACTTT,CASSVTGVNSPLHF
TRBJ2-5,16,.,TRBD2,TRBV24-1,TGTGCCACCAGTGGGGCGGCTAGCGGAAACCAAGAGACCCAGTACTTC,CATSGAASGNQETQYF
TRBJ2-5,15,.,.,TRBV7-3,TGTGCCAGCAGCCTGGGACCCCCCGGTGGGGAGACCCAGTACTTC,CASSLGPPGGETQYF
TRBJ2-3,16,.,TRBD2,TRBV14,TGTGCCAGCAGCCAGTTAGCGGGGTTGAACACAGATACGCAGTATTTT,CASSQLAGLNTDTQYF
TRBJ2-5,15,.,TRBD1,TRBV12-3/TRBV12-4,TGTGCCAGCAGTCAGAACGGACAGGGTCAAGAGACCCAGTACTTC,CASSQNGQGQETQYF
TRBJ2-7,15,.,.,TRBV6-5,TGTGCCAGCAGTTACGGCACGGGACAAACCTACGAGCAGTACTTC,CASSYGTGQTYEQYF
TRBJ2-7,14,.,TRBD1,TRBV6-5,TGTGCCAGCAGTCCCAACAGGGGGCTGAGGGAGCAGTACTTC,CASSPNRGLREQYF
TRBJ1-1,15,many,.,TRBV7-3,TGTGCCAGCAGCTTAACGTCAAAGGGATTGACTGAAGCTTTCTTT,CASSLTSKGLTEAFF
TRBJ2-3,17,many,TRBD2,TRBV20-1,TGCAGTGCTACTAATCCGGGACTAGCGGGGGACGGGGATACGCAGTATTTT,CSATNPGLAGDGDTQYF
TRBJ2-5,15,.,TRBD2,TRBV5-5,TGTGCCAGCAGCTCGGCTAGCGGGAGGAGAGAGACCCAGTACTTC,CASSSASGRRETQYF
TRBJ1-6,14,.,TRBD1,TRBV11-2,TGTGCCAGCAGCCCGGGACAGTATAATTCACCCCTCCACTTT,CASSPGQYNSPLHF
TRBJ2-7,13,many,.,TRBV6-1,TGTGCCAGCAGTGAATTTACGCTGCGCGAGCAGTACTTC,CASSEFTLREQYF
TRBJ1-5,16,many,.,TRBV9,TGTGCCAGCAGCCCTGGTATCGGGGGACTTAATCAGCCCCAGCATTTT,CASSPGIGGLNQPQHF
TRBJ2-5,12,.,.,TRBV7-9,TGTGCCAGCAGCTTTGGGTTGGAGACCCAGTACTTC,CASSFGLETQYF
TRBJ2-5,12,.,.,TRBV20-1,TGCAGTGCTAGCGGGACATCAGAGACCCAGTACTTC,CSASGTSETQYF
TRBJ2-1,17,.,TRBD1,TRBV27,TGTGCCAGCAGTCCCTCACCGGGACAGGGATCCTACAAGGAGCAGTTCTTC,CASSPSPGQGSYKEQFF
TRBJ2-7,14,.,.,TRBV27,TGTGCCAGCAGAAATCCTGGACGGACCTACGAGCAGTACTTC,CASRNPGRTYEQYF
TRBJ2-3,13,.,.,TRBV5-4,TGTGCCAGCAGCCAGAAATCCACAGATACGCAGTATTTT,CASSQKSTDTQYF
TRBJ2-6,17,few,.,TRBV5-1,TGCGCCAGCTCCTGGGGCCAGGGAGCCTCTGGGGCCAACGTCCTGACTTTC,CASSWGQGASGANVLTF
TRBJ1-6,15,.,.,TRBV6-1,TGTGCCAGCAGTGAATTTACCCAGGGGAATTCACCCCTCCACTTT,CASSEFTQGNSPLHF
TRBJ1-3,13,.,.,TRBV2,TGTGCCAGCGCCAGGGGTTCTGGAAACACCATATACTTT,CASARGSGNTIYF
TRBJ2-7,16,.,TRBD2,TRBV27,TGTGCCAGCAGTTTTCGCCTTAGCGGGAAAGGGTACGAGCAGTACTTC,CASSFRLSGKGYEQYF
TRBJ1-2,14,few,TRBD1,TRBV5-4,TGTGCCAGCAGCTTGGGACAGGGGCTGGATGGCTACACCTTC,CASSLGQGLDGYTF
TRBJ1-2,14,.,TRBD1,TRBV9,TGTGCCACCTCCCCCGGGACAGCCCTCTATGGCTACACCTTC,CATSPGTALYGYTF
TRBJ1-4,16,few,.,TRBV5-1,TGCGCCAGCAGCTTATTTAGTGGACAGACCGATGAAAAACTGTTTTTT,CASSLFSGQTDEKLFF
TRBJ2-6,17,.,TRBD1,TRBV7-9,TGTGCCAGCGACGCGGGACAGGGGGCGCCGGGTACCAACGTCCTGACTTTC,CASDAGQGAPGTNVLTF
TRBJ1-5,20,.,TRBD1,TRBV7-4,TGTGCCAGCAGCTCGGGACAGACACCAAGAAAAAAGAATAGCAATCAGCCCCAGCATTTT,CASSSGQTPRKKNSNQPQHF
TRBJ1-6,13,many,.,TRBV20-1,TGCAGTGCTAGTCTGACGGAGCAGGCGCCCCTCCACTTT,CSASLTEQAPLHF
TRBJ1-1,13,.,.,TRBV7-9,TGTGCCAGCAGCTCGGACAAGGACACTGAAGCTTTCTTT,CASSSDKDTEAFF
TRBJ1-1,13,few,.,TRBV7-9,TGTGCCAGCAACACAGGGCTGGGGACTGAAGCTTTCTTT,CASNTGLGTEAFF
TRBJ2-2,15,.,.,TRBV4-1,TGCGCCAGCAGCCTATCCAGTCCGAACACCGGGGAGCTGTTTTTT,CASSLSSPNTGELFF
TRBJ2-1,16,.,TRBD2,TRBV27,TGTGCCAGCACGGGGGTAGCGGGGAGCTCCTACAATGAGCAGTTCTTC,CASTGVAGSSYNEQFF
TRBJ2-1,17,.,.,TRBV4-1,TGCGCCAGCAGCCAAGACGTGTCGTGGGGGACCTACAATGAGCAGTTCTTC,CASSQDVSWGTYNEQFF
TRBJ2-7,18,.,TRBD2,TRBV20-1,TGCAGTGCTAGTTCCCGAGTCGACCCTCTTAGCAGCGGGATCGAGCAGTACTTC,CSASSRVDPLSSGIEQYF
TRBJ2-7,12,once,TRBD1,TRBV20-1,TGCAGTGCTAGAACAGGGGGCTACGGGCAGTACTTC,CSARTGGYGQYF
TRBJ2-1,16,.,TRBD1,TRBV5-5,TGTGCCAGCAGCTTGGACCAGGGGGTCTTCTACAATGAGCAGTTCTTC,CASSLDQGVFYNEQFF
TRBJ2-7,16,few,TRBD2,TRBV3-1,TGTGCCAGCAGCCAAGATCGTTGGACTAGCGGCTACGAGCAGTACTTC,CASSQDRWTSGYEQYF
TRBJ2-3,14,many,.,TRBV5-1,TGCGCCAGCAGGGAAATGGTTAGCACAGATACGCAGTATTTT,CASREMVSTDTQYF
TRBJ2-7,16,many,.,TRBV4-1,TGCGCCAGCAGCCAAGCCCCCACGGCTGCATTTTACGAGCAGTACTTC,CASSQAPTAAFYEQYF
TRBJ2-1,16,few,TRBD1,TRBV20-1,TGCAGTGCTAGTACCAGGACAGGGGTATCCTACAATGAGCAGTTCTTC,CSASTRTGVSYNEQFF
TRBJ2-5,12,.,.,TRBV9,TGTGCCAGCAGTGCCGACCAAGAGACCCAGTACTTC,CASSADQETQYF
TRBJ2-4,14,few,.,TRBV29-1,TGCAGCGTGAGGGAAAACTTAGCCAAAAACATTCAGTACTTC,CSVRENLAKNIQYF
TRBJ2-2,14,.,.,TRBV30,TGTGCCTGGAGGACGGGCTGGAACACCGGGGAGCTGTTTTTT,CAWRTGWNTGELFF
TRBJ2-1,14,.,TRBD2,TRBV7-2,TGTGCCAGCAGCTCACCGACTAGCAGCAATGAGCAGTTCTTC,CASSSPTSSNEQFF
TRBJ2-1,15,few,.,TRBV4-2,TGTGCCAGCAGCCCCTTTCGTGGGGACACCAATGAGCAGTTCTTC,CASSPFRGDTNEQFF
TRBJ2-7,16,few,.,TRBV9,TGTGCCAGCAGCGTAGGGCAGGTCGGTGAGTACAGCGAGCAGTACTTC,CASSVGQVGEYSEQYF
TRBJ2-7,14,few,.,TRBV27,TGTGCCAGCAGTCAAGACCGGGCGGAGTACGAGCAGTACTTC,CASSQDRAEYEQYF